This record looks at one T cell receptor (beta chain) sequence and its context. This sample was taken from a study of early T cells in non-severe SARS-CoV-2 infection. Turning to the study itself: RNA in bulk from unsorted whole blood was sequenced, and chains were unpaired.

Germline loops: CDR1 SGHTA, CDR2 FQGNSA. CDR3 size: 14 residues. V lost 0 bases, J lost 6 bases, and 2 bases stayed unmatched. Individual cDNA molecules carried attached unique molecular identifiers. TCRdb fed the 5' RACE reads into MiXCR, producing one record per CDR3 protein. The repertoire holds 20,000 or so distinct CDR3 sequences, with 5.7% as singletons. This TCR came from an adult who was a healthcare worker with PCR-confirmed SARS-CoV-2 infection or an uninfected control (not recorded which). The V call is TRBV7-2, the J call TRBJ2-1, with 7 bases lining up with TRBD1. The sample in question was whole blood, obtained at baseline. CDR3 in DNA: TGTGCCAGCAGCTTAGCGACAGGGAGCAATGAGCAGTTCTTC. Translation: CASSLATGSNEQFF. The full variable domain, in which reference TRBV7-2 and TRBJ2-1 provide the parts outside the CDR3, is GAGVSQSPSNKVTEKGKDVELRCDPISGHTALYWYRQSLGQGLEFLIYFQGNSAPDKSGLPSDRFSAERTGGSVSTLTIQRTQQEDSAVYLCASSLATGSNEQFFGPGTRLTVL.